The clone carrying this T cell receptor beta chain was observed many times. The data were obtained in a study of T cells after yellow fever vaccination. Study as a whole: For low cell numbers, libraries were made with SMART-Seq v4 Ultra Low Input.

TCRdb called the 5' RACE reads again in MiXCR, with one record for every CDR3 protein. The sample contains around 65,000 distinct CDR3 sequences, 5.5% to 7.5% of which appear only once. V lost 5 bases and J 0 bases, leaving 17 bases between the germline ends. This CDR3 spans 17 amino acids. In germline, CDR1 is LNHNV, CDR2 YYDKDF (reference sequence). The origin of this receptor is a man between 18 and 29 years old who received the YFV17D yellow fever vaccine. Sequences were derived from CD4+ T cells sorted from PBMCs, sampled less than 16 days after the first yellow fever vaccination. The chain employs TRBV15 and TRBJ1-5; D might be TRBD1 (5 bases). CDR3: CATSQGGAGPSNQPQHF. The CDR3 DNA reads TGTGCCACCAGCCAGGGAGGGGCAGGGCCTAGCAATCAGCCCCAGCATTTT.